These 29 T cell receptor beta chains share one sample of origin, sequenced in a study of shared clonotypes between healthy human individuals. Measured with immunoSEQ multiplex PCR; TCRdb has only the in-frame clones, and not every one. The table lists about 2 million clones, about 95% of them singletons, with 1.2% in the top ten. Naive CD8 cells were CD45RO-negative, positively selected for CCR7, excluding terminally differentiated effector memory CD45RA+ cells. Sequencing used naive CD8+ T cells sorted from blood. The source is a man between 18 and 35 years old in good health.

Concerning this clone: Other DNA sequences in the sample encode the same CDR3. J is TRBJ1-2 and V is TRBV27; tentatively, D is TRBD1 (6 bases). This CDR3 has 13 residues. V shed 5 bases and J shed 2 bases, with 9 bases lying between them. CDR1 is MNHEY and CDR2 is SMNVEV in the germline V gene (reference sequence). The CDR3 sequence is CASSPTGNYGYTF. CDR3 DNA sequence: TGTGCCAGCAGTCCAACAGGGAACTATGGCTACACCTTC.

The chain has TRBV15 and TRBJ2-7; TRBD2 matches 9 bases. J was trimmed by 3 bases and V by 4 bases; bases with no gene match: 4. The CDR3 length is 14 residues. Germline loops: CDR1 LNHNV, CDR2 YYDKDF (reference sequence). This CDR3 is CATSTRTSDYEQYF. The CDR3, as DNA: TGTGCCACCAGCACTAGGACTAGCGACTACGAGCAGTACTTC.

The V and J genes are TRBV7-9 and TRBJ1-1; D gene ambiguous. The V end lost 5 bases, the J end lost 6 bases, and 10 bases lay between the germline ends. The germline gives CDR1 SEHNR, CDR2 FQNEAQ (reference sequence). This CDR3 has 12 amino acids. The CDR3 protein is CASSPRLAEAFF. The CDR3 DNA is TGTGCCAGCAGCCCCCGCTTGGCTGAAGCTTTCTTT.

As DNA, the CDR3 is TGCGCCAGCAGCCAAGTTAAGGGGACTTACTACGAGCAGTACTTC. Encoded protein: CASSQVKGTYYEQYF. The chain recombines TRBV4-1 with TRBJ2-7; D is perhaps TRBD2 (6 bases). Trimming left V 1 base short and J 3 bases short, with 13 bases between. Germline CDR1 reads MGHRA; CDR2 reads YSYEKL. The CDR3 covers 15 residues.

The chain joins TRBV14 to TRBJ2-2; D ambiguous. This CDR3 comprises 13 residues. Deletions cut 5 bases from V and 3 bases from J, with 7 bases between. Germline CDR1 SGHDN, CDR2 FVKESK. CDR3 sequence: CASSVTDTGELFF. The CDR3 nucleotides are TGTGCCAGCAGCGTAACAGACACCGGGGAGCTGTTTTTT.

This chain joins TRBV6-1 and TRBJ2-7; weak D call: TRBD1 (6 bases). V was pared by 1 base and J by 3 bases, with 10 bases between. Germline CDR1 reads MNHNS; CDR2 reads SASEGT. This CDR3 has 14 residues. This CDR3 reads CASSEVGTIYEQYF. The CDR3 bases are TGTGCCAGCAGTGAAGTGGGGACAATCTACGAGCAGTACTTC.

The V and J genes are TRBV5-1 and TRBJ2-2; 14 bases fit TRBD2. The junction had 9 bases not matched to a gene; V was cut back by 3 bases and J by 2 bases. Germline CDR1 SGHRS, CDR2 YFSETQ. CDR3 length equals 19 residues. CDR3 bases: TGCGCCAGCAGCTCGGGACTAGCGGGAGCGGGGAGAAACACCGGGGAGCTGTTTTTT. It translates to CASSSGLAGAGRNTGELFF.

The chain is built from TRBV11-2 and TRBJ2-2; D perhaps matches TRBD2 (5 bases). This CDR3 is 16 amino acids long. The V gene's germline CDR1 is SGHAT and CDR2 FQNNGV. Deletions cut 2 bases from V and 4 bases from J, with 14 bases between. In DNA, the CDR3 is TGTGCCAGCAGCTTATGGGGTGGAGGAAGCACCGGGGAGCTGTTTTTT. Translation: CASSLWGGGSTGELFF.

The V gene is TRBV6-5, the J gene TRBJ1-6, with D unresolved. The CDR3 has 14 amino acids. V lost 5 bases and J lost 8, with 13 bases in between. Germline V gives CDR1 MNHEY, CDR2 SVGAGI. The CDR3 DNA follows: TGTGCCAGCAGTAAGCAAGGCCCTCATTCACCCCTCCACTTT. This sequence encodes CASSKQGPHSPLHF.

The table lists this clone with a count of one. V gene TRBV7-8 combines with J gene TRBJ1-4; D is unclear. The germline CDR1 and CDR2 sequences are SGHVS and FQNEAQ. Trimming left V 1 base short and J 8 bases short, with 8 bases between. This CDR3 is 13 amino acids long. CDR3 sequence (DNA): TGTGCCAGCAGCTTAGTCCCCGGGGAAAAACTGTTTTTT. Translation: CASSLVPGEKLFF. The complete variable domain, with remaining parts taken from reference TRBV7-8 and TRBJ1-4, reads GAGVSQSPRYKVAKRGQDVALRCDPISGHVSLFWYQQALGQGPEFLTYFQNEAQLDKSGLPSDRFFAERPEGSVSTLKIQRTQQEDSAVYLCASSLVPGEKLFFGSGTQLSVL.

V usage is TRBV7-8 and J usage is TRBJ1-1, with 7 bases fitting TRBD1. In germline, CDR1 is SGHVS, CDR2 FQNEAQ. This CDR3 contains 16 residues. Losses at the gene ends were 2 bases for V and 3 bases for J; bases not matched to a gene: 9. CDR3 coding DNA: TGTGCCAGCAGCTTATTAGTCAGGGGGTTGGACACTGAAGCTTTCTTT. Translating it yields CASSLLVRGLDTEAFF. Together with reference TRBV7-8 and TRBJ1-1, the CDR3 gives the full variable domain: GAGVSQSPRYKVAKRGQDVALRCDPISGHVSLFWYQQALGQGPEFLTYFQNEAQLDKSGLPSDRFFAERPEGSVSTLKIQRTQQEDSAVYLCASSLLVRGLDTEAFFGQGTRLTVV.

This rearrangement joins TRBV9 to TRBJ2-7; 8 nucleotides align to TRBD1. With V trimmed by 0 bases and J by 2 bases, 4 bases remained unmatched. This CDR3 has 15 residues. Germline V CDR1 and CDR2: SGDLS, YYNGEE. CDR3 coding DNA: TGTGCCAGCAGCGTAGCACAGGGGGTAACCTACGAGCAGTACTTC. Translating it yields CASSVAQGVTYEQYF. The whole variable domain, remainder taken from reference TRBV9 and TRBJ2-7, is DSGVTQTPKHLITATGQRVTLRCSPRSGDLSVYWYQQSLDQGLQFLIQYYNGEERAKGNILERFSAQQFPDLHSELNLSSLELGDSALYFCASSVAQGVTYEQYFGPGTRLTVT.

This sequence joins TRBV5-1 and TRBJ2-3; 9 bases map to TRBD2. The CDR3 spans 15 residues. V lost 2 bases to trimming and J lost 6 bases; unmatched junction nucleotides: 7. CDR1 and CDR2 (germline): SGHRS, YFSETQ. For the CDR3, the DNA is TGCGCCAGCAGCTTAGGGACTAGCTCGTTCGATACGCAGTATTTT. Amino acid sequence: CASSLGTSSFDTQYF.

The J gene is TRBJ1-6, the V gene TRBV6-1, with D tentatively TRBD1 (5 bases). CDR3 length: 14 residues. Germline CDR1 and CDR2: MNHNS and SASEGT. Trimming removed 3 bases from V and 10 bases from J, with 13 bases in between. CDR3 sequence reads: CASSDLGGDSPLHF. CDR3 nucleotide sequence: TGTGCCAGCAGTGATCTCGGGGGGGACTCACCCCTCCACTTT.

CDR3 sequence reads: CASSAGSETQYF. CDR3 bases: TGTGCCAGCAGTGCTGGCAGTGAGACCCAGTACTTC. The chain employs TRBV6-1 and TRBJ2-5, with D unresolved. The CDR3 length is 12 residues. Trimming cost V 4 bases and J 5 bases, with 8 bases left between them. Germline CDR1 is MNHNS and CDR2 is SASEGT.

This clone was seen just once. V usage is TRBV30 and J usage is TRBJ2-7, with D perhaps matching TRBD1 or TRBD2 (5 bases each). The CDR3 runs 12 residues. Looked up from germline, CDR1 is GTSNPN and CDR2 is SVGIG (reference sequence). Trimming stripped 6 bases from V and 6 bases from J, with 15 bases between. The CDR3 DNA is TGTGCCTGTATGTGGGGGAGTGGCGAGCAGTACTTC. Protein product: CACMWGSGEQYF.

The genes are TRBV5-1 and TRBJ2-7, with 8 bases fitting TRBD1. CDR1 SGHRS and CDR2 YFSETQ come from the germline V gene. The CDR3 spans 13 residues. V lost 3 bases to trimming and J lost 6 bases; unmatched junction nucleotides: 5. As DNA, the CDR3 is TGCGCCAGCAGCTACTGGACAGGGTCCGAGCAGTACTTC. This encodes CASSYWTGSEQYF.

The V call is TRBV27, the J call TRBJ2-3; 7 nucleotides match TRBD1. Germline V gene lookup returns CDR1 MNHEY and CDR2 SMNVEV (reference sequence). This CDR3 has 17 residues. V was clipped by 3 bases and J by 4 bases; unmatched bases: 13. The CDR3 DNA reads TGTGCCAGCAGTTTCCGCGGCGTGGCAGGGGGTGCAGATACGCAGTATTTT. Its protein is CASSFRGVAGGADTQYF.

The chain is built from TRBV6-6 and TRBJ1-1, with unresolved D. Trimming cost V 5 bases and J 0 bases, with 7 bases left between them. This CDR3 comprises 13 residues. Germline values: CDR1 MNHNY, CDR2 SVGAGI (reference sequence). The CDR3 DNA is TGTGCCAGCAGTGGGAGTTTGAACACTGAAGCTTTCTTT. Translation: CASSGSLNTEAFF.

This chain uses TRBV2 with TRBJ2-1; D not resolved. Germline V gene lookup returns CDR1 SNHLY and CDR2 FYNNEI. V was shortened by 1 base and J by 9 bases, with 7 bases between the two germline ends. The CDR3 extends over 12 amino acids. The CDR3 spells CASSEVEGEQFF. In DNA, the CDR3 is TGTGCCAGCAGTGAAGTGGAAGGTGAGCAGTTCTTC.

The chain employs TRBV27 and TRBJ2-3; TRBD1 agrees at 9 bases. This CDR3 is 13 amino acids long. V lost 8 bases, J lost 0 bases, and 0 bases stayed unmatched. The V gene's germline CDR1 is MNHEY and CDR2 SMNVEV (reference sequence). The CDR3 protein is CASGTGSTDTQYF. CDR3 sequence (DNA): TGTGCCAGCGGGACAGGGAGCACAGATACGCAGTATTTT.

For this clone: Within the sample, other DNA sequences also encode this same CDR3. V is TRBV6-5 and J is TRBJ1-2; D gene unclear. Germline V CDR1 and CDR2: MNHEY, SVGAGI. With 0 bases removed from V and 5 bases from J, the gap between germline ends came to 7 bases. This CDR3 is 13 amino acids long. The CDR3 DNA reads TGTGCCAGCAGTTACTCGTCTCTGTATGGCTACACCTTC. It codes for CASSYSSLYGYTF.

This clone was counted once. This chain joins TRBV11-2 and TRBJ1-6; D is uncertain. This CDR3 spans 16 amino acids. V lost 6 bases and J 0 bases, leaving 12 bases between the germline ends. Germline lookup yields CDR1 SGHAT and CDR2 FQNNGV. The CDR3 region has the DNA TGTGCCAGCAGTTCCGCCTCTAGCTCCTATAATTCACCCCTCCACTTT. As protein: CASSSASSSYNSPLHF.

The chain employs TRBV27 and TRBJ2-3; no firm D call. The CDR3 runs to 13 residues. The germline CDR1 and CDR2 sequences are MNHEY and SMNVEV (reference sequence). The V and J ends lost 1 base and 4 bases respectively, with 6 bases between them. CDR3 in DNA: TGTGCCAGCAGTTTATATCTTGCAGATACGCAGTATTTT. Translated, it gives CASSLYLADTQYF.

This chain joins TRBV10-1 and TRBJ2-1, with D perhaps TRBD2 (5 bases). The CDR3 is 14 amino acids. The ends were cut back, 6 bases at V and 7 bases at J, with 16 bases in the middle. Germline V lookup: CDR1 WNHNN, CDR2 SYGVQD (reference sequence). As DNA, the CDR3 is TGCGCCAGCAGCGAGGGTGGAAACTCGAATGAGCAGTTCTTC. As protein: CASSEGGNSNEQFF.

This sequence joins TRBV28 and TRBJ1-2; D not resolved. Germline V gene lookup returns CDR1 MDHEN and CDR2 SYDVKM. The CDR3 sequence is 13 residues long. V lost 6 bases to trimming and J lost 0 bases, with 8 bases between them. The CDR3 DNA follows: TGTGCCAGCAGCCCAGATACTAACTATGGCTACACCTTC. The encoded protein is CASSPDTNYGYTF.

The chain is built from TRBV5-6 and TRBJ2-2; 7 nucleotides match TRBD1. CDR1 and CDR2 (germline): SGHDT, YYEEEE. The trim removed 4 bases at V and 1 base at J, leaving 1 base unmatched. There are 14 residues in the CDR3. The CDR3 nucleotides read TGTGCCAGCAGCCCAGGGGGGAACACCGGGGAGCTGTTTTTT. It specifies CASSPGGNTGELFF.

The chain joins TRBV5-1 to TRBJ2-7; D unclear. V was clipped by 0 bases and J by 2 bases, with 12 bases between them. Germline V gene data show CDR1 as SGHRS and CDR2 as YFSETQ. The CDR3 consists of 15 residues. The CDR3 reads CASSLEFGVTYEQYF. As DNA, the CDR3 is TGCGCCAGCAGCTTGGAATTTGGCGTGACCTACGAGCAGTACTTC.

The chain joins TRBV6-4 to TRBJ2-7; D uncertain. The CDR3 runs 13 residues. The germline V and J ends were trimmed by 8 bases and 1 base, with 12 bases remaining between them. The germline gives CDR1 MRHNA, CDR2 SNTAGT. The CDR3 nucleotides are TGTGCCAGCCCCTCGGACCGATCCTACGAGCAGTACTTC. Translated, it gives CASPSDRSYEQYF.